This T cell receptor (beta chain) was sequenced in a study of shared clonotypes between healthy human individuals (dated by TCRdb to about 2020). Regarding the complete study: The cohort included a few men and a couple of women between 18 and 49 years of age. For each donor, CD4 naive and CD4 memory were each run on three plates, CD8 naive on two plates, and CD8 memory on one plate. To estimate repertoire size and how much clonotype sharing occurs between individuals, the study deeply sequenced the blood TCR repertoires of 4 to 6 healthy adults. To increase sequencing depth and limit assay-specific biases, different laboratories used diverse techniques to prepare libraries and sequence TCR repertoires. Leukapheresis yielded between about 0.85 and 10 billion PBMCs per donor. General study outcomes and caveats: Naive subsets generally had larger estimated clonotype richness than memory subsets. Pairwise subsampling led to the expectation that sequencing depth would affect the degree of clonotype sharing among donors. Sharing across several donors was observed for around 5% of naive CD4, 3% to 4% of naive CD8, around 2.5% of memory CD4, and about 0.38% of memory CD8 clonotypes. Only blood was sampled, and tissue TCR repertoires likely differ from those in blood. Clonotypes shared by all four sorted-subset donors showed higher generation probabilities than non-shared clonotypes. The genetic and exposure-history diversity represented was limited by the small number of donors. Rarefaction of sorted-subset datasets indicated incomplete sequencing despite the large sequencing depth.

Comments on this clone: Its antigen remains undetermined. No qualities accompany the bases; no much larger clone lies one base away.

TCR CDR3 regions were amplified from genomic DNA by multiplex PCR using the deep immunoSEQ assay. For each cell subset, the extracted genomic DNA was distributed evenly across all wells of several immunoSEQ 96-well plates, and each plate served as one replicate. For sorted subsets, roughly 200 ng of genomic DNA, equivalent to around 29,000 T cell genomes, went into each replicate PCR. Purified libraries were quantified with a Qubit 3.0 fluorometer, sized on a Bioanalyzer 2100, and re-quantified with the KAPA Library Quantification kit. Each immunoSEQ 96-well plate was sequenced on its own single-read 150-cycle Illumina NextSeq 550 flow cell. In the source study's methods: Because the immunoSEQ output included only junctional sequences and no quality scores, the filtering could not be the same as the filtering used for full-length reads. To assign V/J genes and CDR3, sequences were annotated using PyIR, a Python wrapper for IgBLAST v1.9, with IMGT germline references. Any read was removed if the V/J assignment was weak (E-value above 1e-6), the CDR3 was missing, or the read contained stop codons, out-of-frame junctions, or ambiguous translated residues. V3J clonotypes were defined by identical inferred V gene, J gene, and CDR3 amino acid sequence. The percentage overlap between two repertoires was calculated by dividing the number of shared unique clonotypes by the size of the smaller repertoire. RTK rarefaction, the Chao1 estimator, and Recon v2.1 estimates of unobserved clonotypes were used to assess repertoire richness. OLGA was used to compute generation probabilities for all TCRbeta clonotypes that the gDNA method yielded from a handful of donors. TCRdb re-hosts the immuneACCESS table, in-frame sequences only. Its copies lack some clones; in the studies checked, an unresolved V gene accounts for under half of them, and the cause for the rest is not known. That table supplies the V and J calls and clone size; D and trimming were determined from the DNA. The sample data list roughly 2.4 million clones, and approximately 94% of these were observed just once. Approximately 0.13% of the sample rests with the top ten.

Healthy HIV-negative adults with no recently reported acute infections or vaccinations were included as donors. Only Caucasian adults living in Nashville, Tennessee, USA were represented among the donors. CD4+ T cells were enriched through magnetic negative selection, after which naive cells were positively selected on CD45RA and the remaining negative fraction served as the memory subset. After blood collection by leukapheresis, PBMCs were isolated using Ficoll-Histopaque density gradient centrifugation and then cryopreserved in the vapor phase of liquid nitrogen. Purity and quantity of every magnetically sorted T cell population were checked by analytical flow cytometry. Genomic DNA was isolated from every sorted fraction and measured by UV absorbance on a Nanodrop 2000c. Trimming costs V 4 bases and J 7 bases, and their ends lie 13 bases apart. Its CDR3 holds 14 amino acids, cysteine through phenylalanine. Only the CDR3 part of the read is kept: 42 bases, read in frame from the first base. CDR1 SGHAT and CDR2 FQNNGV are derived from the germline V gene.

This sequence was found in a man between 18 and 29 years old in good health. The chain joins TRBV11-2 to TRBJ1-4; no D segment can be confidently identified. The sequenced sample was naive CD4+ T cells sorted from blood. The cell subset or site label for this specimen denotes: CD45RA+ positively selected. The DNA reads TGTGCCAGCAGCTCCGCGTTCGTAGGTGAAAAACTGTTTTTT. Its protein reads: CASSSAFVGEKLFF.